This entry describes one T cell receptor (beta chain). What it binds is not known. This record comes from a study of T cell responses to AZD1222 COVID-19 vaccine. Profiled with immunoSEQ multiplex PCR; TCRdb holds only in-frame clones, not every one. Among 50,000 to 75,000 clones listed, roughly nine tenths were seen once. Germline CDR1 and CDR2: LNHDA and SQIVND (reference sequence). The ends were cut back, 0 bases at V and 1 base at J, with 15 bases in the middle. The CDR3 extends over 17 amino acids. Investigators merged groups given second doses at roughly 4 or roughly 12 weeks. The study's findings and limits: It was only after the peak T cell response that any repertoires were sampled. Females outnumbered males among donors, who were mostly white British; clonal diversity was possibly underestimated.

This chain links TRBV19 with TRBJ1-1, with D perhaps matching TRBD1 (5 bases). This receptor was taken from an adult who received the AZD1222 COVID-19 vaccine. The sequencing used peripheral blood, collected 28 days after the second AZD1222 dose. The CDR3 coding sequence is TGTGCCAGTAGTATAGATAATGCGGGACGCCCGAACACTGAAGCTTTCTTT. Amino acids: CASSIDNAGRPNTEAFF.